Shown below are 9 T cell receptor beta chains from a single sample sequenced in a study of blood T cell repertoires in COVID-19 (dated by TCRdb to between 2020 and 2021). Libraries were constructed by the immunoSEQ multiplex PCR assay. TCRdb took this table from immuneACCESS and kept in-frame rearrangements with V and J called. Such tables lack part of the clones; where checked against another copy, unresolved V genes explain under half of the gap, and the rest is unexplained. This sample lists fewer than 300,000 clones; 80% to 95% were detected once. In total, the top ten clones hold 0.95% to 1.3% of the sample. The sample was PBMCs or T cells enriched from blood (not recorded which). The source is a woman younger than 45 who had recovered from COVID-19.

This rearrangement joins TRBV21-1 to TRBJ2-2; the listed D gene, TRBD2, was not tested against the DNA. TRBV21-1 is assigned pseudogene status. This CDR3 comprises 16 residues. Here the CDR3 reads CASSKDSGGGTGELFF. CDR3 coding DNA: TGTGCCAGCAGCAAAGATAGCGGGGGAGGCACCGGGGAGCTGTTTTTT.

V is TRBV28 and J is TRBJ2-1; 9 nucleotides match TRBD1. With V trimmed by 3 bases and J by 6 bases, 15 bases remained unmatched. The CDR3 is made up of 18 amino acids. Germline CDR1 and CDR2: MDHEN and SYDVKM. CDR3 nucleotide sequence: TGTGCCAGCAGTTTGGGTGGGGACAGGGATTTACGGGGCAATGAGCAGTTCTTC. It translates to CASSLGGDRDLRGNEQFF.

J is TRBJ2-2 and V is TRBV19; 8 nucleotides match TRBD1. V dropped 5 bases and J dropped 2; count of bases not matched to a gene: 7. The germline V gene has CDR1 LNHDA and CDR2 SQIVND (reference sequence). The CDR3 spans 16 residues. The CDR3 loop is CASSGGQGVNTGELFF. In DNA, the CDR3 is TGTGCCAGTAGTGGCGGACAGGGCGTAAACACCGGGGAGCTGTTTTTT.

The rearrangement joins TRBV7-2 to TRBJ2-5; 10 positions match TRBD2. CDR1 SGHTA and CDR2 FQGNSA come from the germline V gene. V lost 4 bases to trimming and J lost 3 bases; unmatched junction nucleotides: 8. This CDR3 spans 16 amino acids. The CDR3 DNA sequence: TGTGCCAGCAGCTCGGTAACTACTAGCGGGGAAGAGACCCAGTACTTC. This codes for CASSSVTTSGEETQYF.

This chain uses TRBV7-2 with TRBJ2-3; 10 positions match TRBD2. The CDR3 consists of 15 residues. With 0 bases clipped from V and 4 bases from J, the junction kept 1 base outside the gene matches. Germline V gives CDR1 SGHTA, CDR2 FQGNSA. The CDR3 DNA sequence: TGTGCCAGCAGCTTAGCTCTAGCGGGAGCAGATACGCAGTATTTT. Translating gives CASSLALAGADTQYF. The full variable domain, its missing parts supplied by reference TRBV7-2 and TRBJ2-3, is GAGVSQSPSNKVTEKGKDVELRCDPISGHTALYWYRQSLGQGLEFLIYFQGNSAPDKSGLPSDRFSAERTGGSVSTLTIQRTQQEDSAVYLCASSLALAGADTQYFGPGTRLTVL.

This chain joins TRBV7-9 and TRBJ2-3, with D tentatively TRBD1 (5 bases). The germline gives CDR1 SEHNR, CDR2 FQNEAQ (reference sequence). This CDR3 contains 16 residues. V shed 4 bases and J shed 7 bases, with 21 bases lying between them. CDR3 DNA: TGTGCCAGCAGCTCCAACCTTGACAGTCCCCTCAATACGCAGTATTTT. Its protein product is CASSSNLDSPLNTQYF.

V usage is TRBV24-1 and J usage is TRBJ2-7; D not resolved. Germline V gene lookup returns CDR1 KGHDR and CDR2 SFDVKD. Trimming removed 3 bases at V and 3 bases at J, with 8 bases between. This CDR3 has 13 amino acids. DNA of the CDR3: TGTGCCACCAGTGATCCCCAAAACTACGAGCAGTACTTC. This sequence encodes CATSDPQNYEQYF.

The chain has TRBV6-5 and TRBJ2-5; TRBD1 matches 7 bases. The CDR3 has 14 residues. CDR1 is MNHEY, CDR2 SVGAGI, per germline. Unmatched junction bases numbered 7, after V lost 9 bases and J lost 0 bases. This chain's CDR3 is CASQQGVYQETQYF. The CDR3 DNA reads TGTGCCAGTCAGCAGGGGGTGTACCAAGAGACCCAGTACTTC.

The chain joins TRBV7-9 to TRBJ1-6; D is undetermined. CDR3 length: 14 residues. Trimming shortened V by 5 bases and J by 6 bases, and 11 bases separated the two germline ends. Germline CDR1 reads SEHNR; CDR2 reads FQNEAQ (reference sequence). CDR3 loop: CASSLDGFNSPLHF. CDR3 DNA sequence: TGTGCCAGCAGCCTAGACGGGTTTAATTCACCCCTCCACTTT. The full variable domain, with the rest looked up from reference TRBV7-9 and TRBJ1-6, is DTGVSQNPRHKITKRGQNVTFRCDPISEHNRLYWYRQTLGQGPEFLTYFQNEAQLEKSRLLSDRFSAERPKGSFSTLEIQRTEQGDSAMYLCASSLDGFNSPLHFGNGTRLTVT.